This T cell receptor beta chain was obtained from a study of cytomegalovirus exposure and HLA in healthy donors. Findings and limits, study-wide: Several of the most significant clusters appeared, in a later analysis, to be linked to common viral pathogens.

Germline V lookup: CDR1 SGDLS, CDR2 YYNGEE. The V gene lost 3 bases and the J gene lost 1 base, with 7 bases spanning the gap. This CDR3 has 13 residues. In the PCR, 60 Vbeta and 13 Jbeta primers were used. Clones were read by immunoSEQ multiplex PCR, and TCRdb kept only the in-frame ones, dropping some. The sample includes tens of thousands of clones, about four fifths seen only once; the top ten take under 2%. Comments on this clone: Its cognate antigen is unknown.

Donors likely had unrecorded immune exposures despite being nominally healthy when sampled. Sequenced: PBMCs. The receptor was isolated from a woman aged 25 to 39 in good health and CMV-seronegative. The V gene is TRBV9, the J gene TRBJ1-1; no reliable D call. CDR3 loop: CASSATGNTEAFF. CDR3 sequence (DNA): TGTGCCAGCAGCGCTACTGGGAACACTGAAGCTTTCTTT.